This entry describes one TCR beta chain. Its antigen is not identified. With 0 bases clipped from V and 8 bases from J, the junction kept 0 bases outside the gene matches. CDR3 size: 13 residues. Germline V gene lookup returns CDR1 SGDLS and CDR2 YYNGEE. Healthy donors of bone marrow made up the group. In the PCR, 60 Vbeta and 13 Jbeta primers were used. Sequencing used immunoSEQ multiplex PCR; TCRdb keeps in-frame clones, though not all of them. Counted here are some 200,000 clones, 70% to 80% occurring once; the ten biggest clones make up 2.7%. These data originate in a study of cytomegalovirus exposure and HLA in healthy donors. In the study overall: Roughly 180 million T cells yielded roughly 120 million unique TCR beta sequences in earlier analysis.

Study results and caveats: The majority of TCR sequences were rare, yet some public TCRs appeared in many donors.

The chain has TRBV9 and TRBJ1-4, with 8 bases identical to TRBD1. The TCR originated in a woman in her sixties or seventies in good health and CMV-seropositive. Source material: PBMCs. In nucleotides, the CDR3 is TGTGCCAGCAGCGTAGGGGACAGGGAAAAACTGTTTTTT. It encodes CASSVGDREKLFF.